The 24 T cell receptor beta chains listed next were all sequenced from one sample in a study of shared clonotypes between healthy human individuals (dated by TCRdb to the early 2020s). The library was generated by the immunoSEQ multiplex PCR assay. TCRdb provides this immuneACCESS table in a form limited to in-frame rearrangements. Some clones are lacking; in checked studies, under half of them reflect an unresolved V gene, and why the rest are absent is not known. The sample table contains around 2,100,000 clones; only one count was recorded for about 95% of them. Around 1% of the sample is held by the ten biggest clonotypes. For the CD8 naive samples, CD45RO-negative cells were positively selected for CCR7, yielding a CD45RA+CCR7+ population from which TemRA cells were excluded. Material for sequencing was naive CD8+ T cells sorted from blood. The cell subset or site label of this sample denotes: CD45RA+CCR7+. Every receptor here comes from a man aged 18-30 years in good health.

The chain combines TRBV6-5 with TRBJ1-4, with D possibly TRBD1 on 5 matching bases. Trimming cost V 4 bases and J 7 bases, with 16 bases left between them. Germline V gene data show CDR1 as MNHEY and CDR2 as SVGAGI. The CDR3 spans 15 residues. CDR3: CASSSSRGSSEKLFF. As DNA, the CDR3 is TGTGCCAGCAGTTCGTCAAGGGGTAGCAGTGAAAAACTGTTTTTT.

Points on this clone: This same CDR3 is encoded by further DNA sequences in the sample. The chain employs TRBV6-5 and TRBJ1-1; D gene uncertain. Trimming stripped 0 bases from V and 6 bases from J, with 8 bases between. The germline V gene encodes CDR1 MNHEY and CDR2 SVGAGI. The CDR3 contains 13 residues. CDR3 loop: CASSYSEGAEAFF. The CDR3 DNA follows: TGTGCCAGCAGTTACTCTGAGGGAGCTGAAGCTTTCTTT.

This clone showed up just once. Here the CDR3 DNA reads TGTGCCAGCAGCTCAGGGTTACGCACAGATACGCAGTATTTT. It translates to CASSSGLRTDTQYF. This sequence joins TRBV7-9 and TRBJ2-3, with a tentative D call TRBD1 (5 bases). The germline V gene has CDR1 SEHNR and CDR2 FQNEAQ (reference sequence). The V end was cut by 4 bases, the J end by 1 base, with 9 bases between. The CDR3 has 14 amino acids.

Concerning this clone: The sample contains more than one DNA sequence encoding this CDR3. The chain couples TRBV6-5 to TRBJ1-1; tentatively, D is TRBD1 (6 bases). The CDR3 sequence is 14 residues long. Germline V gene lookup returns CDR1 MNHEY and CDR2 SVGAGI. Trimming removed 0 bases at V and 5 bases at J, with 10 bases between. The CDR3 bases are TGTGCCAGCAGTTACTCGGGCAGGGGTACTGAAGCTTTCTTT. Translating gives CASSYSGRGTEAFF.

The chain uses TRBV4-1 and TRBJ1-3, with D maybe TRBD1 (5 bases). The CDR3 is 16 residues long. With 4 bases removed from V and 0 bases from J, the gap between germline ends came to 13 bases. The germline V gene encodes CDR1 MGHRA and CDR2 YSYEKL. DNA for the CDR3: TGCGCCAGCAGCCCTTCCCCAGGGTACTCTGGAAACACCATATATTTT. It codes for CASSPSPGYSGNTIYF.

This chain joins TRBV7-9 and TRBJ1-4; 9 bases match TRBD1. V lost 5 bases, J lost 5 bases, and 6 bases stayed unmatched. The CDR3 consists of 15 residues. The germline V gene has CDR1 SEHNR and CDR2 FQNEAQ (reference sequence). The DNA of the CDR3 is TGTGCCAGCAGCGCCAGGACAGGGGAAAATGAAAAACTGTTTTTT. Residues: CASSARTGENEKLFF.

The CDR3 sequence: CASTTGSGVVFTGELFF. Here the CDR3 DNA reads TGTGCCAGCACCACAGGGTCGGGAGTGGTCTTCACCGGGGAGCTGTTTTTT. The rearrangement joins TRBV7-8 to TRBJ2-2; possibly TRBD1 or TRBD2 for D (6 bases each). Germline values: CDR1 SGHVS, CDR2 FQNEAQ. This CDR3 has 17 amino acids. V gave up 7 bases and J gave up 4 bases, with 22 bases separating them.

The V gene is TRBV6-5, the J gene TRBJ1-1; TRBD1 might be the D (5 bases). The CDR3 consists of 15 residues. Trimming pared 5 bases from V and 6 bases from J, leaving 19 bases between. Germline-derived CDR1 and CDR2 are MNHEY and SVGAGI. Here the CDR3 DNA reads TGTGCCAGCAGTAAACATACCTGGTCGGGGGCTGAAGCTTTCTTT. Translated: CASSKHTWSGAEAFF.

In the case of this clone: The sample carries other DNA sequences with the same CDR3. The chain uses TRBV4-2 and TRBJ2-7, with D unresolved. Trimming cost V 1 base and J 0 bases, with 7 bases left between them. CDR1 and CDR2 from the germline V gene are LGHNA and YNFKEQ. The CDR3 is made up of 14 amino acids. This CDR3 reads CASSQGGSSYEQYF. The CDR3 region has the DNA TGTGCCAGCAGCCAAGGGGGATCCTCCTACGAGCAGTACTTC.

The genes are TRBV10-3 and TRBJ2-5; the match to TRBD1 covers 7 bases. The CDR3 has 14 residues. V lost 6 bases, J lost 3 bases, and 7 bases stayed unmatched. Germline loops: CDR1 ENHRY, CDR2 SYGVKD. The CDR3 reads CAIRAGTDKETQYF. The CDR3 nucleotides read TGTGCCATCAGGGCCGGGACAGACAAAGAGACCCAGTACTTC.

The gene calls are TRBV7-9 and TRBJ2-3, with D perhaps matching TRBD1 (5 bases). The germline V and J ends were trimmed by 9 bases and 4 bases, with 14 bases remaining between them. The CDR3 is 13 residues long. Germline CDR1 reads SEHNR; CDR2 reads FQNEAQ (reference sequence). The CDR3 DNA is TGTGCCAGTGGTGCAGGGTGGGCAGATACGCAGTATTTT. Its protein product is CASGAGWADTQYF.

Here the CDR3 reads CALVGDISSYNEQFF. For the CDR3, the DNA is TGTGCCTTGGTGGGGGACATCAGCTCCTACAATGAGCAGTTCTTC. The rearrangement joins TRBV30 to TRBJ2-1; tentatively, D is TRBD1 (6 bases). The CDR3 covers 15 residues. Germline-derived CDR1 and CDR2 are GTSNPN and SVGIG (reference sequence). Trimming cost V 7 bases and J 0 bases, with 16 bases left between them.

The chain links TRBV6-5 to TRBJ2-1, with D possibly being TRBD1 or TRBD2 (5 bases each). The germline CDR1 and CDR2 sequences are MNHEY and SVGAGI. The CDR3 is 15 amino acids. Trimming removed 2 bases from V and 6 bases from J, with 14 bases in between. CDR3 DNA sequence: TGTGCCAGCAGTTACGGGGCTAGCCGGGTCAATGAGCAGTTCTTC. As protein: CASSYGASRVNEQFF.

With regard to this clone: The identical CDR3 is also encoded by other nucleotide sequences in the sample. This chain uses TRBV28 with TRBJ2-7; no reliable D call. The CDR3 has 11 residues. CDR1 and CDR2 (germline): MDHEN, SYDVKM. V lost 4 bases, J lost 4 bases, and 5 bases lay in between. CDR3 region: CASSSGYEQYF. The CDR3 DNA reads TGTGCCAGCAGTTCCGGGTACGAGCAGTACTTC. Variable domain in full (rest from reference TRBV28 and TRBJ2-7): DVKVTQSSRYLVKRTGEKVFLECVQDMDHENMFWYRQDPGLGLRLIYFSYDVKMKEKGDIPEGYSVSREKKERFSLILESASTNQTSMYLCASSSGYEQYFGPGTRLTVT.

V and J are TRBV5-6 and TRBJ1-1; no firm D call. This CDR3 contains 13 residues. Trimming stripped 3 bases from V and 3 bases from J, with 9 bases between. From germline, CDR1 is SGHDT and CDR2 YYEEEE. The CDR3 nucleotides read TGTGCCAGCAGCTCGGAGAGGGACACTGAAGCTTTCTTT. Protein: CASSSERDTEAFF.

CDR3 nucleotides: TGTGCCAGCAGCCAAGAACGGGAGTCGTGGGGGTCGGCAGATACGCAGTATTTT. This codes for CASSQERESWGSADTQYF. This chain uses TRBV14 with TRBJ2-3; TRBD2 might be the D (6 bases). CDR3 size: 18 residues. Trimming stripped 0 bases from V and 4 bases from J, with 20 bases between. The germline V gene has CDR1 SGHDN and CDR2 FVKESK. Variable domain in full (rest from reference TRBV14 and TRBJ2-3): EAGVTQFPSHSVIEKGQTVTLRCDPISGHDNLYWYRRVMGKEIKFLLHFVKESKQDESGMPNNRFLAERTGGTYSTLKVQPAELEDSGVYFCASSQERESWGSADTQYFGPGTRLTVL.

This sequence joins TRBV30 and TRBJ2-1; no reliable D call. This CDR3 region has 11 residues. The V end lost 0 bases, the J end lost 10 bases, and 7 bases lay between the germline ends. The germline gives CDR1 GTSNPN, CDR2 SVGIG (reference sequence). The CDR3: CAWSVGQEQFF. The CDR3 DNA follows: TGTGCCTGGAGTGTTGGTCAAGAGCAGTTCTTC.

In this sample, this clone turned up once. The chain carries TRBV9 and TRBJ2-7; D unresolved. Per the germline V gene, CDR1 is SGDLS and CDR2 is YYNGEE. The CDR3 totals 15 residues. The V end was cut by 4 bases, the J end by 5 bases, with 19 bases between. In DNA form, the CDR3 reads TGTGCCAGCAGCTTCACTCCGGCAGGTACCGACGAGCAGTACTTC. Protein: CASSFTPAGTDEQYF.

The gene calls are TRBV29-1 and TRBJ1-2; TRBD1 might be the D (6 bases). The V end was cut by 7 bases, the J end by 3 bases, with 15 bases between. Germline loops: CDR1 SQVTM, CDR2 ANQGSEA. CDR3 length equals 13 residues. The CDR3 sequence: CSARTEGDYGYTF. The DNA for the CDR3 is TGCAGCGCCCGGACAGAAGGGGACTATGGCTACACCTTC.

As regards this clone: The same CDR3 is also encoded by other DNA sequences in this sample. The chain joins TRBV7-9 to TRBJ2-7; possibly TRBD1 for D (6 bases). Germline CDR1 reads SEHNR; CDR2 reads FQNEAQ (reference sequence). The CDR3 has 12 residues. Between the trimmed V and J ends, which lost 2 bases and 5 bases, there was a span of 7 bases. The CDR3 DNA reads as TGTGCCAGCAGCTTACAGGGGAACGAGCAGTACTTC. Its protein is CASSLQGNEQYF. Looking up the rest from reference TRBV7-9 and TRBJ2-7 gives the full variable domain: DTGVSQNPRHKITKRGQNVTFRCDPISEHNRLYWYRQTLGQGPEFLTYFQNEAQLEKSRLLSDRFSAERPKGSFSTLEIQRTEQGDSAMYLCASSLQGNEQYFGPGTRLTVT.

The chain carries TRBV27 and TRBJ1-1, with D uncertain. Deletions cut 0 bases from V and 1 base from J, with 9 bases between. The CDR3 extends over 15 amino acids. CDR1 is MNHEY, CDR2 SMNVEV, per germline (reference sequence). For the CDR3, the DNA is TGTGCCAGCAGTTTATCAATCCGGGGGAACACTGAAGCTTTCTTT. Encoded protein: CASSLSIRGNTEAFF.

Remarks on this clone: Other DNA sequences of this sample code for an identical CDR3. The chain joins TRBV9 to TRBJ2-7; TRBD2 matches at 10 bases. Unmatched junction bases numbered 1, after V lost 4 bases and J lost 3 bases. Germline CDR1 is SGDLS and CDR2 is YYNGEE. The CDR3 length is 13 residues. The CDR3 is CASSLAGGYEQYF. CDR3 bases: TGTGCCAGCAGCTTAGCGGGAGGCTACGAGCAGTACTTC. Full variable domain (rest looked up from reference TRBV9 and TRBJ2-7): DSGVTQTPKHLITATGQRVTLRCSPRSGDLSVYWYQQSLDQGLQFLIQYYNGEERAKGNILERFSAQQFPDLHSELNLSSLELGDSALYFCASSLAGGYEQYFGPGTRLTVT.

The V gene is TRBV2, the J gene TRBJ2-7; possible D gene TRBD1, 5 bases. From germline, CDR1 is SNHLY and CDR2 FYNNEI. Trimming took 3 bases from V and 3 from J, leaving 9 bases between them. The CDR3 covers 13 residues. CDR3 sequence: CASSEFRDYEQYF. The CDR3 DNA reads TGTGCCAGCAGTGAGTTCAGGGACTACGAGCAGTACTTC.

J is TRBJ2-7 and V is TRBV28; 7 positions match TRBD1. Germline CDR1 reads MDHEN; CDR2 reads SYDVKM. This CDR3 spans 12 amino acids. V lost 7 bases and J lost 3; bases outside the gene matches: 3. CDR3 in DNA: TGTGCCAGCACGGGACAGAGCTACGAGCAGTACTTC. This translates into CASTGQSYEQYF.